The subject of this entry is one TCR beta chain. Its antigen is currently unknown. The sample comes from a study of T cells after yellow fever vaccination. Looking at the study overall: Some fractions had low cell numbers, and these were prepared with SMART-Seq v4 Ultra Low Input.

From the 5' RACE reads, TCRdb called clonotypes with MiXCR, one entry per CDR3 protein. The sample consists of some 120,000 distinct CDR3 sequences, approximately 16% of them appearing once. Study-wide results and caveats: Most clones from primary vaccination resurfaced after the booster (around 97% CD4, 70% to 90% CD8).

With V trimmed by 5 bases and J by 8 bases, 9 bases remained unmatched. The CDR3 is made up of 14 amino acids. Looked up from germline, CDR1 is SGDLS and CDR2 is YYNGEE. The sample was CD8+ T cells sorted from PBMCs, taken 5 days after the yellow fever booster vaccination. The clonotype was recovered from a man between 18 and 29 years old who received the YFV17D yellow fever vaccine. J is TRBJ1-4 and V is TRBV9; TRBD1 matches at 7 bases. CDR3: CASSREGAGEKLFF. CDR3 in DNA: TGTGCCAGCAGTCGAGAGGGGGCAGGGGAAAAACTGTTTTTT.